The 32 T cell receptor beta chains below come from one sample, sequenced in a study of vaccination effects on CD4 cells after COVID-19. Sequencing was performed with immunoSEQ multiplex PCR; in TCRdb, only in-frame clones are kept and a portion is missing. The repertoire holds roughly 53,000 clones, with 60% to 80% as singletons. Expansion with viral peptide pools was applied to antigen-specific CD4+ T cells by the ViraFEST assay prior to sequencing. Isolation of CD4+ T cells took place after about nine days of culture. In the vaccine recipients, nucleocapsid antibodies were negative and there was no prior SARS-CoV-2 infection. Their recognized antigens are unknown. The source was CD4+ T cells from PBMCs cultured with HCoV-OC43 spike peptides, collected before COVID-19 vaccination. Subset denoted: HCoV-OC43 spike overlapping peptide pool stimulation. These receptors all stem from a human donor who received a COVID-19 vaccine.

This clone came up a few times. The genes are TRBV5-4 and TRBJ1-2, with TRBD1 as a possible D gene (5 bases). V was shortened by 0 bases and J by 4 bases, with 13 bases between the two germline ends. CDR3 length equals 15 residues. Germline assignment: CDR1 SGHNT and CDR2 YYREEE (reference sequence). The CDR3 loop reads CASSLAGVSGYGYTF. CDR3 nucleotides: TGTGCCAGCAGCTTGGCGGGGGTTAGCGGCTATGGCTACACCTTC.

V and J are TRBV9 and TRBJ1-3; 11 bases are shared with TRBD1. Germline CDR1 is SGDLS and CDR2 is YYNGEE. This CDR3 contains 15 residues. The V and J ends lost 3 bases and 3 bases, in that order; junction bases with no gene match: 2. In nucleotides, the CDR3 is TGTGCCAGCAGCGAGGGGACAGGGGGTGGAAACACCATATATTTT. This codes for CASSEGTGGGNTIYF.

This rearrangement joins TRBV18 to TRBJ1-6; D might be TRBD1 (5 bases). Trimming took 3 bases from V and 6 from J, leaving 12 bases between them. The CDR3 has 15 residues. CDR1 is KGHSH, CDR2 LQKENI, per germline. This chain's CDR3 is CASSPDRGGNSPLHF. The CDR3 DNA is TGTGCCAGCTCACCCGATCGGGGGGGTAATTCACCCCTCCACTTT.

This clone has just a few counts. The CDR3 nucleotides read TGCGCCAGCAGTGAATGGGGACCTGCGCAAGGTGGCTACGAGCAGTACGTC. Its protein product is CASSEWGPAQGGYEQYV. The chain recombines TRBV10-1 with TRBJ2-7; D might be TRBD1 or TRBD2, each matching 5 bases. Germline V gene sequence: CDR1 WNHNN, CDR2 SYGVQD (reference sequence). V was clipped by 3 bases and J by 3 bases, with 21 bases between them. The CDR3 spans 17 residues.

CDR3 protein: CASRGPGASEKLFF. The CDR3 coding sequence is TGTGCCAGCAGGGGACCGGGGGCAAGCGAAAAACTGTTTTTT. V usage is TRBV28 and J usage is TRBJ1-4, with a weak D call TRBD1 (6 bases). Germline V gene lookup returns CDR1 MDHEN and CDR2 SYDVKM. V was cut by 6 bases and J by 8 bases, with 16 bases left in between. The CDR3 contains 14 residues.

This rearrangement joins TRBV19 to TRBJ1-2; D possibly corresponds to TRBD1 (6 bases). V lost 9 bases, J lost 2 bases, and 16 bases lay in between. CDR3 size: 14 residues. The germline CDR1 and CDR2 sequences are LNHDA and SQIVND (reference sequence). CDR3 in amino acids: CASLSHDRNYGYTF. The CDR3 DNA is TGTGCCAGCCTTTCTCATGACAGGAACTATGGCTACACCTTC.

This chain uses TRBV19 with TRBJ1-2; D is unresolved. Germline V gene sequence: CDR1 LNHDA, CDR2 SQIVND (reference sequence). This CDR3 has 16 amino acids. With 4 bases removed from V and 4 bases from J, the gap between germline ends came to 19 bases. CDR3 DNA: TGTGCCAGTAGTACTCGACAAGCCTACCCCATCTATGGCTACACCTTC. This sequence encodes CASSTRQAYPIYGYTF.

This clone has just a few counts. CDR3 loop: CASRGTGRGNEQFF. The CDR3 nucleotides read TGTGCCAGCAGAGGGACAGGGAGGGGTAATGAGCAGTTCTTC. The V call is TRBV11-2, the J call TRBJ2-1; 9 bases match TRBD1. Germline assignment: CDR1 SGHAT and CDR2 FQNNGV. The CDR3 is made up of 14 amino acids. Trimming removed 6 bases from V and 7 bases from J; junction bases left unmatched: 7. The whole variable domain, remainder taken from reference TRBV11-2 and TRBJ2-1, is EAGVAQSPRYKIIEKRQSVAFWCNPISGHATLYWYQQILGQGPKLLIQFQNNGVVDDSQLPKDRFSAERLKGVDSTLKIQPAKLEDSAVYLCASRGTGRGNEQFFGPGTRLTVL.

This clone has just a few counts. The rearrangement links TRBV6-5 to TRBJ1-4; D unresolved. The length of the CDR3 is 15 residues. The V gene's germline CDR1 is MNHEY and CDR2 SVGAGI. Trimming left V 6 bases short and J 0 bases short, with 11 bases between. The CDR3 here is CASSSGGATNEKLFF. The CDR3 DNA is TGTGCCAGCAGCTCCGGCGGTGCAACTAATGAAAAACTGTTTTTT.

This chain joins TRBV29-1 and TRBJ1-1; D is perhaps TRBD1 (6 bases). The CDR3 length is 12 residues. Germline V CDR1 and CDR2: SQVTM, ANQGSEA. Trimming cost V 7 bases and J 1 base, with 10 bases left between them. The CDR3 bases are TGCAGCGCGGGACACCAGAACACTGAAGCTTTCTTT. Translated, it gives CSAGHQNTEAFF.

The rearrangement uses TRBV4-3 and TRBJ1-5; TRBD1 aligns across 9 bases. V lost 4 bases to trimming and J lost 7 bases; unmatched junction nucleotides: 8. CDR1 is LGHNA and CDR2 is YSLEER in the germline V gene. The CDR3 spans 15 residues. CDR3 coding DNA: TGCGCCAGCAGCCGGGACGGGACAGGGAACCAGCCCCAGCATTTT. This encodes CASSRDGTGNQPQHF.

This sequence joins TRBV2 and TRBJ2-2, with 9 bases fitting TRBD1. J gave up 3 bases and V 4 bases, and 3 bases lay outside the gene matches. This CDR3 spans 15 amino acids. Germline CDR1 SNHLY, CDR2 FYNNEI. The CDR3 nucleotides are TGTGCCAGCAGTGGAAGGACAGGGGACACCGGGGAGCTGTTTTTT. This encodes CASSGRTGDTGELFF.

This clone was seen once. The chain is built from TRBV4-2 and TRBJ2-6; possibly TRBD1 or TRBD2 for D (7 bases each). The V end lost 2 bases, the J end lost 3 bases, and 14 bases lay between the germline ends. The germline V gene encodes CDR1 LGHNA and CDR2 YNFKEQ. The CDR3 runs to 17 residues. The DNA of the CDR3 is TGTGCCAGCAGCCAATCAGGGGGGGGTAGTGGGGCCAACGTCCTGACTTTC. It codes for CASSQSGGGSGANVLTF.

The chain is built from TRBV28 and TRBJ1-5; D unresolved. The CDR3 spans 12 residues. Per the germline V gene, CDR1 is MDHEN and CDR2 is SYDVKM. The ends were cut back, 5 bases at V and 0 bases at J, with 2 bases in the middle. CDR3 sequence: CASSTSNQPQHF. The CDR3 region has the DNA TGTGCCAGCAGTACTAGCAATCAGCCCCAGCATTTT.

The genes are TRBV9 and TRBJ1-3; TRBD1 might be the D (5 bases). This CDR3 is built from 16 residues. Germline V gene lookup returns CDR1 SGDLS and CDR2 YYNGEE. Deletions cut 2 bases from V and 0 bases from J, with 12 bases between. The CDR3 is CASSVSQGFSGNTIYF. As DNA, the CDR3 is TGTGCCAGCAGCGTGTCCCAGGGATTCTCTGGAAACACCATATATTTT.

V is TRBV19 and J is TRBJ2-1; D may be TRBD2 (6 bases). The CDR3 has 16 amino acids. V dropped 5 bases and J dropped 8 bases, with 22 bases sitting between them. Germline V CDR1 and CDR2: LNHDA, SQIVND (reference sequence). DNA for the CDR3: TGTGCCAGTAGTTCCCCCGGGGGACGTACCATCTATGAGCAGTTCTTC. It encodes CASSSPGGRTIYEQFF.

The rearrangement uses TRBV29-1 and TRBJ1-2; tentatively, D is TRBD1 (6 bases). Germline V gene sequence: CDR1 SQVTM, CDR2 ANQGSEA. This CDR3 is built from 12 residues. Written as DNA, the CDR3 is TGCAGTGCTCTACAGGGAGACTATGGCTACACCTTC. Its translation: CSALQGDYGYTF. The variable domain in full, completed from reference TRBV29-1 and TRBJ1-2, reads SAVISQKPSRDICQRGTSLTIQCQVDSQVTMMFWYRQQPGQSLTLIATANQGSEATYESGFVIDKFPISRPNLTFSTLTVSNMSPEDSSIYLCSALQGDYGYTFGSGTRLTVV.

DNA of the CDR3: TGTGCCAGCAGCCTCGATTCGTCGTGGACAGATACGCAGTATTTT. Translation gives CASSLDSSWTDTQYF. This chain connects TRBV3-1 (or the pseudogene TRBV3-2) to TRBJ2-3; D uncertain. Germline CDR1 reads LGHDT; CDR2 reads YNNKEL (reference sequence). CDR3 size: 15 residues. V was shortened by 4 bases and J by 3 bases, with 14 bases between the two germline ends.

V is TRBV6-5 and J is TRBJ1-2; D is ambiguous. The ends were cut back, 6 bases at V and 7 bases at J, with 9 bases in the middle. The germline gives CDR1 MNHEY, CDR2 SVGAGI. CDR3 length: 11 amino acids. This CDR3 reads CASRSGGGYTF. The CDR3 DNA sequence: TGTGCCAGCAGATCAGGTGGTGGCTACACCTTC.

In DNA, the CDR3 is TGCAGCGTTGTATCCGCGATTAATGAAAAACTGTTTTTT. Protein product: CSVVSAINEKLFF. The genes are TRBV29-1 and TRBJ1-4; no clear D gene. Per germline, CDR1 SQVTM and CDR2 ANQGSEA. The CDR3 length is 13 residues. With 4 bases removed from V and 4 bases from J, the gap between germline ends came to 10 bases.

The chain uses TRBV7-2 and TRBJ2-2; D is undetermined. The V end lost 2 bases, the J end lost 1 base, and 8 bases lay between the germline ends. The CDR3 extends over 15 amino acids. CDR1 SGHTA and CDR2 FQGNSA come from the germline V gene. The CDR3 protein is CASSLNPLNTGELFF. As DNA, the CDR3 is TGTGCCAGCAGCTTAAATCCATTGAACACCGGGGAGCTGTTTTTT.

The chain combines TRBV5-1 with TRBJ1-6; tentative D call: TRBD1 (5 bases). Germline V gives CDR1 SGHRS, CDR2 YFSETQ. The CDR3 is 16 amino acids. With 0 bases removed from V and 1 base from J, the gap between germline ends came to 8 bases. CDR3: CASSLGDSSYNSPLHF. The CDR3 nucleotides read TGCGCCAGCAGCTTGGGTGACAGTTCCTATAATTCACCCCTCCACTTT.

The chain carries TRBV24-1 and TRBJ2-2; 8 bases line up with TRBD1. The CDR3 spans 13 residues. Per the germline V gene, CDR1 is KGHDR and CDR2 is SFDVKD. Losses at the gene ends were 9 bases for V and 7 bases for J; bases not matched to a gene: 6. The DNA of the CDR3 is TGTGCCACCGGGCAGGGGGCTATCGGGGAGCTGTTTTTT. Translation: CATGQGAIGELFF.

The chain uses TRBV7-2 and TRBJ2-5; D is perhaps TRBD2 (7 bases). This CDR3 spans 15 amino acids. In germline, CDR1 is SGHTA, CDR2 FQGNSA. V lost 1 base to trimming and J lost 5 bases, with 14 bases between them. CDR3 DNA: TGTGCCAGCAGCTTAGGCGGACAGCGGGGCGAGACCCAGTACTTC. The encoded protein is CASSLGGQRGETQYF.

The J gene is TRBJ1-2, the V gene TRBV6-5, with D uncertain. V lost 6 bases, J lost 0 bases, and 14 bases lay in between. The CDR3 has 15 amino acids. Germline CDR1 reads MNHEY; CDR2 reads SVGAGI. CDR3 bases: TGTGCCAGCAGATCCGTTGGCGGGACTAACTATGGCTACACCTTC. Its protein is CASRSVGGTNYGYTF.

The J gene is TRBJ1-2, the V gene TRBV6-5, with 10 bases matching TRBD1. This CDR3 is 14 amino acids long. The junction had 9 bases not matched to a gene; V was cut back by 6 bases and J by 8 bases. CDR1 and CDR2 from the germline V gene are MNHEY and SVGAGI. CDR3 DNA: TGTGCCAGCAGACGGGGGACAGGGGTGTTGGGCTACACCTTC. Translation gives CASRRGTGVLGYTF.

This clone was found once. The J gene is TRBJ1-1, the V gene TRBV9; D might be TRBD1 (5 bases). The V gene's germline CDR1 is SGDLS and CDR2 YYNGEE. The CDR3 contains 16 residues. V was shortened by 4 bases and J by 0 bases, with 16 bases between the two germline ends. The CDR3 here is CASSPRGSDMNTEAFF. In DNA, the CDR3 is TGTGCCAGCAGCCCCCGAGGGTCGGACATGAACACTGAAGCTTTCTTT.

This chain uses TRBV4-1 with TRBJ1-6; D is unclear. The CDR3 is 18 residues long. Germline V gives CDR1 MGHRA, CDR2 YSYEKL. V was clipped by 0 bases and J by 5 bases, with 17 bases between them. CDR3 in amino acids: CASSQDRGVQRNNSPLHF. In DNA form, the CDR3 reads TGCGCCAGCAGCCAAGATCGAGGAGTCCAAAGGAATAATTCACCCCTCCACTTT.

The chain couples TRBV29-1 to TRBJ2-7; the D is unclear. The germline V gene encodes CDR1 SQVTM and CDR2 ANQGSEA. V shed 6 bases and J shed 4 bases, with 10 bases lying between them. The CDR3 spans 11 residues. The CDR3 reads CSVGTQYEQYV. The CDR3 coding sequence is TGCAGCGTGGGAACACAGTACGAGCAGTACGTC.

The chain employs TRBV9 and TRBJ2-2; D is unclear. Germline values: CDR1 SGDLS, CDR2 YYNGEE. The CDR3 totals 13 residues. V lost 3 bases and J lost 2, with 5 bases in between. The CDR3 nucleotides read TGTGCCAGCAGCGGACACAACACCGGGGAGCTGTTTTTT. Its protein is CASSGHNTGELFF. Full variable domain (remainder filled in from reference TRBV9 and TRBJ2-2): DSGVTQTPKHLITATGQRVTLRCSPRSGDLSVYWYQQSLDQGLQFLIQYYNGEERAKGNILERFSAQQFPDLHSELNLSSLELGDSALYFCASSGHNTGELFFGEGSRLTVL.

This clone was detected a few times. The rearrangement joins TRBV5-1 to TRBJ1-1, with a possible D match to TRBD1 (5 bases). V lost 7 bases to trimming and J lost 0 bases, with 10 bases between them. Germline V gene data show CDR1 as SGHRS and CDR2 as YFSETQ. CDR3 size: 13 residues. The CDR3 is CASGIGVNTEAFF. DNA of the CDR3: TGCGCCAGCGGAATAGGGGTGAACACTGAAGCTTTCTTT.

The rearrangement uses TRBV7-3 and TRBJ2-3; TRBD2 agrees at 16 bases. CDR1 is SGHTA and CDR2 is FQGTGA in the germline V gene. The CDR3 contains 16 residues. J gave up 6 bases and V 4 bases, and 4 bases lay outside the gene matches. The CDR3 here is CASSSGLAGGRDTQYF. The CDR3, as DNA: TGTGCCAGCAGCTCGGGACTAGCGGGGGGGCGGGATACGCAGTATTTT. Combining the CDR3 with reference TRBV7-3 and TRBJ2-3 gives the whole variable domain GAGVSQTPSNKVTEKGKYVELRCDPISGHTALYWYRQSLGQGPEFLIYFQGTGAADDSGLPNDRFFAVRPEGSVSTLKIQRTERGDSAVYLCASSSGLAGGRDTQYFGPGTRLTVL.